The next 2 T cell receptor beta chains were all read from a single sample in a study of CD8 T cells in ankylosing spondylitis (dated by TCRdb to about 2017). The antigens these receptors bind are not known. General conclusions and limits of the study: Blood from ankylosing spondylitis patients appeared to be characterized by a TCR beta motif made up of about 8 highly homologous amino acid variants.

Library construction relied on 5' RACE. Instrument on record: Illumina HiSeq 2500. The public sequencing data were trimmed at Q25 with fastp and processed into clonotypes with MiXCR by TCRdb, which kept only in-frame beta chains. Every CDR3 protein is listed once, alongside the most common genes and DNA of its rows. The sample includes around 770,000 distinct CDR3 sequences, with about 12% observed a single time. Jointly, the top ten make up roughly 0.51% of the sample. Specimen: blood, either unsorted or a sorted T cell fraction (not recorded which). All receptors derive from a male donor with ankylosing spondylitis.

This clonotype came up a few times. The rearrangement joins TRBV7-2 to TRBJ1-2, with 7 bases fitting TRBD1. CDR3 length: 15 residues. With V trimmed by 5 bases and J by 0 bases, 6 bases remained unmatched. In germline, CDR1 is SGHTA, CDR2 FQGNSA. CDR3 residues: CASSHPGGANYGYTF. The CDR3 nucleotides read TGTGCCAGCAGCCACCCAGGGGGAGCTAACTATGGCTACACCTTC.

V gene TRBV18 combines with J gene TRBJ1-2; D not resolved. Germline V gives CDR1 KGHSH, CDR2 LQKENI. The CDR3 is 14 amino acids. Deletions cut 4 bases from V and 2 bases from J, with 11 bases between. The CDR3 loop is CASSQQYANYGYTF. The CDR3 DNA follows: TGTGCCAGCTCACAACAATATGCAAACTATGGCTACACCTTC.